This record covers a single T cell receptor (beta chain). This sample was included in a study of blood T cell repertoires in COVID-19. Original handling: Nucleated cell number was recorded as an estimate derived from reference gene primer amplification. Libraries were prepared by immunoSEQ multiplex PCR; TCRdb keeps only in-frame clonotypes and omits some of them. The DNA was the basis for D and trimming; V, J and clone size are from that table. The table records a few hundred thousand clones, around nine tenths of them present only once. V shed 6 bases and J shed 1 base, with 4 bases lying between them. Germline-derived CDR1 and CDR2 are LGHDT and YNNKEL (reference sequence). The CDR3 is 13 residues long.

The rearrangement uses TRBV3-1 (or the pseudogene TRBV3-2) and TRBJ2-6; D not certain. The origin of this receptor is a man in his 60s with acute or convalescent COVID-19. The specimen was peripheral blood. The CDR3 bases are TGTGCCAGCAGTCGGTCTGGGGCCAACGTCCTGACTTTC. It codes for CASSRSGANVLTF.